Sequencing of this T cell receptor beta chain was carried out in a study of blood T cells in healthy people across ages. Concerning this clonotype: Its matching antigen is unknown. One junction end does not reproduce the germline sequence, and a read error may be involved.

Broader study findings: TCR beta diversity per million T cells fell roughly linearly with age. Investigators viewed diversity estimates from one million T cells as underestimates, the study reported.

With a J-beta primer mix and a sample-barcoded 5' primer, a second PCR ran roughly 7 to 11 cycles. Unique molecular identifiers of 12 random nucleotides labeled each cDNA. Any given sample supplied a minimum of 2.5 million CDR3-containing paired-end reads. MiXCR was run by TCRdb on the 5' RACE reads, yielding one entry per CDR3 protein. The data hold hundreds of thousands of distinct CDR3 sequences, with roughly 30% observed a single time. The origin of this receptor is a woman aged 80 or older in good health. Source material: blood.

CDR3 protein: CTSSQNGNEQYF. The CDR3 DNA sequence: TGCACCAGCAGCCAAAATGGGAATGAGCAGTACTTC. The gene calls are TRBV4-1 and TRBJ2-5; no reliable D call. The CDR3 runs 12 residues. The germline gives CDR1 MGHRA, CDR2 YSYEKL.